This entry features one T cell receptor beta chain sequence. Its antigen is as yet unknown. This entry comes from a study of cytomegalovirus exposure and HLA in healthy donors. General study results and limits: Later work found most CMV-associated TCR beta chains apparently HLA-restricted. Researchers reported in a later analysis that a missense DCLRE1C variant was tied to TCR beta V- and J-gene trimming. Common viral pathogens seemed, in a later analysis, to connect with several of the most significant clusters.

The germline V gene encodes CDR1 KGHSH and CDR2 LQKENI. The CDR3 is made up of 16 amino acids. Between the trimmed V and J ends, which lost 2 bases and 0 bases, there was a span of 14 bases. 13 Jbeta primers and 60 Vbeta primers were used for the PCR. Assay used: immunoSEQ multiplex PCR; TCRdb lists only in-frame clones, some missing. The sample contains under 110,000 clones, approximately 79% of which appear only once. This TCR came from a man in his sixties in good health and CMV-seronegative. J is TRBJ2-7 and V is TRBV18, with D possibly matching TRBD1 (6 bases). Material for sequencing was PBMCs. This CDR3 reads CASSPMRDRSSYEQYF. CDR3 nucleotides: TGTGCCAGCTCACCAATGAGAGACAGGAGCTCCTACGAGCAGTACTTC.